This is a list of T cell receptor beta chains from one sample in a study of post-analysis software for immune sequencing data. TCRdb re-called the PCR reads through MiXCR, storing one row per CDR3 protein. This table has fewer than 550,000 distinct CDR3 sequences, roughly 34% appearing once. The sequenced sample consisted of blood. The receptors derive from a girl aged 2 to 17 with multiple sclerosis. Both conserved end residues are part of each CDR3. Fields, in order: V gene, D gene, CDR3 length, clone size, J gene, CDR3 protein, CDR3 DNA. D genes are given only for firm matches. Not all rows give a size; the values are once, few, many and, for expanded clones, a class.

TRBV9	TRBD2	19	few	TRBJ2-3	CASSPRTGLAGGPSDTQYF	TGTGCCAGCAGCCCCCGAACGGGACTAGCGGGGGGGCCATCGGATACGCAGTATTTT
TRBV10-3	TRBD2	18	few	TRBJ2-1	CAISALSLAGGAPNEQFF	TGTGCCATCAGCGCACTAAGTCTAGCGGGGGGGGCTCCCAATGAGCAGTTCTTC
TRBV28	TRBD2	17	NA	TRBJ2-7	CASSSTSGGAPSYEQYF	TGTGCCAGCAGTTCGACTAGCGGGGGGGCCCCGTCCTACGAGCAGTACTTC
TRBV5-5	TRBD2	16	few	TRBJ2-3	CASSALLAGATDTQYF	TGTGCCAGCAGCGCCCTATTAGCGGGGGCCACAGATACGCAGTATTTT
TRBV11-1	TRBD1	14	NA	TRBJ1-4	CASSADRASEKLFF	TGTGCCAGCAGCGCGGACAGGGCGTCTGAAAAACTGTTTTTT
TRBV20-1	TRBD1	13	few	TRBJ1-2	CSASSDRDYGYTF	TGCAGTGCTTCTTCGGACAGGGACTATGGCTACACCTTC
TRBV2	NA	15	NA	TRBJ1-1	CASNPGRAMNTEAFF	TGTGCCAGCAACCCCGGTCGAGCGATGAACACTGAAGCTTTCTTT
TRBV5-5	NA	13	few	TRBJ1-1	CASSRAPNTEAFF	TGTGCCAGCAGTAGGGCGCCCAACACTGAAGCTTTCTTT
TRBV6-6	NA	15	NA	TRBJ2-7	CASSARDGFINEQYF	TGTGCCAGCAGTGCCCGGGATGGGTTTATAAACGAGCAGTACTTC
TRBV7-2	NA	15	few	TRBJ2-7	CASSLVSGNLYEQYF	TGTGCCAGCAGCTTAGTTTCGGGAAACCTCTACGAGCAGTACTTC
TRBV12-3/TRBV12-4	TRBD1	13	NA	TRBJ1-2	CASRPGQGTGYTF	TGTGCCAGCAGACCGGGACAGGGGACTGGCTACACCTTC
TRBV27	NA	13	NA	TRBJ1-1	CASSRKMNTEAFF	TGTGCCAGCAGTAGAAAGATGAACACTGAAGCTTTCTTT
TRBV29-1	NA	13	NA	TRBJ2-7	CSVWGATNYEQYF	TGCAGCGTTTGGGGGGCCACGAACTACGAGCAGTACTTC
TRBV7-6	TRBD1	13	few	TRBJ2-3	CASSSDRGDTQYF	TGTGCCAGCAGCTCGGACAGGGGAGATACGCAGTATTTT
TRBV25-1	TRBD2	15	NA	TRBJ2-4	CASSEAGEAENIQYF	TGTGCCAGCAGTGAGGCGGGGGAGGCCGAGAACATTCAGTACTTC
TRBV4-1	NA	16	many	TRBJ2-3	CASSRDDTSSTDTQYF	TGCGCCAGCAGCCGGGACGACACCTCTAGCACAGATACGCAGTATTTT
TRBV20-1	TRBD1	15	few	TRBJ2-4	CSAIRTGTVRNIQYF	TGCAGTGCTATACGGACAGGGACAGTTCGGAACATTCAGTACTTC
TRBV12-3/TRBV12-4	NA	14	NA	TRBJ2-7	CASSLSPRSYEQYF	TGTGCCAGCAGTTTATCTCCCCGCTCCTACGAGCAGTACTTC
TRBV7-9	NA	15	few	TRBJ2-3	CASSPGTESTDTQYF	TGTGCCAGCAGTCCCGGGACGGAAAGCACAGATACGCAGTATTTT
TRBV18	TRBD2	16	NA	TRBJ2-5	CASSPLAGGAYNEQYF	TGTGCCAGCTCACCCCTAGCGGGGGGAGCCTACAATGAGCAGTACTTC
TRBV6-8	TRBD2	15	many	TRBJ2-1	CASSSLAGAGNEQFF	TGTGCCAGCAGTTCATTAGCGGGAGCCGGCAATGAGCAGTTCTTC
TRBV7-9	TRBD1	19	NA	TRBJ1-2	CASSPRQGTTEYSNYGYTF	TGTGCCAGCAGCCCGCGACAGGGGACGACAGAGTATTCTAACTATGGCTACACCTTC
TRBV12-3/TRBV12-4	TRBD2	16	NA	TRBJ2-3	CASSSDSSGGTDTQYF	TGTGCCAGCAGTTCGGATTCTAGCGGTGGCACAGATACGCAGTATTTT
TRBV20-1	TRBD2	17	NA	TRBJ2-1	CSARGASGVWSYNEQFF	TGCAGTGCTAGAGGGGCTAGCGGGGTGTGGTCCTACAATGAGCAGTTCTTC
TRBV20-1	TRBD1	15	NA	TRBJ2-7	CSGELRGSSYNEQYF	TGCAGTGGCGAACTCAGGGGGAGCTCCTACAATGAGCAGTACTTC
TRBV27	NA	12	few	TRBJ2-1	CASSPLGHEQFF	TGTGCCAGCAGTCCCCTAGGCCATGAGCAGTTCTTC
TRBV29-1	TRBD1	14	NA	TRBJ2-1	CSAAIATDRGQQFF	TGCAGCGCAGCAATCGCAACTGACAGGGGGCAGCAGTTCTTC
TRBV5-1	NA	13	NA	TRBJ1-2	CASSLTSLDGYTF	TGCGCCAGCAGCCTTACAAGCCTGGATGGCTACACCTTC
TRBV5-1	NA	16	NA	TRBJ1-4	CASSPGLLTTNEKLFF	TGCGCCAGCAGCCCAGGACTGCTTACAACTAATGAAAAACTGTTTTTT
TRBV29-1	TRBD2	16	NA	TRBJ2-5	CSVERLAGGNQETQYF	TGCAGCGTTGAGCGACTAGCGGGGGGGAACCAAGAGACCCAGTACTTC
TRBV5-1	NA	14	NA	TRBJ2-6	CASKEGNGANVLTF	TGCGCCAGCAAGGAGGGGAATGGGGCCAACGTCCTGACTTTC
TRBV2	NA	14	NA	TRBJ1-4	CASSPGTNNEKLFF	TGTGCCAGCAGCCCCGGGACTAATAATGAAAAACTGTTTTTT
TRBV6-6	NA	15	NA	TRBJ2-1	CASTAGTRRIDEQFF	TGTGCCAGCACTGCAGGGACACGGAGGATCGATGAGCAGTTCTTC
TRBV12-3/TRBV12-4	NA	15	NA	TRBJ1-1	CASSLISSAGPPAFF	TGTGCCAGCAGTTTAATCTCATCTGCAGGGCCCCCGGCTTTCTTT
TRBV27	NA	19	few	TRBJ1-4	CASSPRPIVNIAVNEKLFF	TGTGCCAGCAGTCCCCGACCCATTGTTAATATAGCGGTTAATGAAAAACTGTTTTTT
TRBV5-6	NA	12	NA	TRBJ2-7	CASSVGPPEQYF	TGTGCCAGCAGCGTCGGACCGCCGGAGCAGTACTTC
TRBV12-3/TRBV12-4	TRBD2	16	NA	TRBJ2-1	CASSLGGLVGYNEQFF	TGTGCCAGCAGTTTAGGGGGACTAGTGGGATACAATGAGCAGTTCTTC
TRBV27	TRBD2	16	NA	TRBJ2-1	CACSPRLAGSYNEQFF	TGTGCCTGCAGTCCCCGACTAGCGGGGTCCTACAATGAGCAGTTCTTC
TRBV20-1	TRBD1	11	many	TRBJ2-1	CSANRGNEQFF	TGCAGTGCTAACAGGGGGAATGAGCAGTTCTTC
TRBV12-3/TRBV12-4	NA	15	few	TRBJ1-5	CASSVEDNGNQPQHF	TGTGCCAGCAGTGTAGAGGACAATGGCAATCAGCCCCAGCATTTT